These 27 T cell receptor beta chains share one sample of origin, sequenced in a study of shared clonotypes between healthy human individuals. Generated by immunoSEQ multiplex PCR, the TCRdb table keeps only in-frame clones and is missing some. The sample lists around 240,000 clones, 65% occurring once. Input material: memory CD4+ T cells sorted from blood. Specified subset: CD45RA-negative fraction. The receptor set was obtained from a man aged 30 to 39 in good health.

This clone was observed a handful of times. Other DNA sequences within the sample encode an identical CDR3. The chain couples TRBV9 to TRBJ1-1; no reliable D call. V was trimmed by 0 bases and J by 3 bases, leaving 6 bases between them. Germline values: CDR1 SGDLS, CDR2 YYNGEE. The CDR3 totals 13 residues. DNA of the CDR3: TGTGCCAGCAGCGTAGAAGGGTACACTGAAGCTTTCTTT. Protein product: CASSVEGYTEAFF.

This chain links TRBV18 with TRBJ2-7, with 14 bases matching TRBD2. The J segment lost 9 bases and the V segment lost 6 bases, leaving 7 bases of the junction unmatched. This CDR3 is 14 amino acids long. CDR1 is KGHSH, CDR2 LQKENI, per germline. CDR3 in amino acids: CASSSGTSGSLQYF. The CDR3 DNA sequence: TGTGCCAGCTCTAGCGGGACTAGCGGGAGTTTGCAGTACTTC.

The rearrangement links TRBV2 to TRBJ2-7; D ambiguous. Germline loops: CDR1 SNHLY, CDR2 FYNNEI. V was trimmed by 5 bases and J by 6 bases, leaving 11 bases between them. CDR3 length equals 12 residues. CDR3 residues: CASSLQGSEQYF. The CDR3 region has the DNA TGTGCCAGCAGTCTTCAAGGATCCGAGCAGTACTTC. The variable domain in full, completed from reference TRBV2 and TRBJ2-7, reads EPEVTQTPSHQVTQMGQEVILRCVPISNHLYFYWYRQILGQKVEFLVSFYNNEISEKSEIFDDQFSVERPDGSNFTLKIRSTKLEDSAMYFCASSLQGSEQYFGPGTRLTVT.

The chain recombines TRBV6-1 with TRBJ2-1; TRBD2 agrees at 7 bases. The CDR3 runs 11 residues. Germline V gene data show CDR1 as MNHNS and CDR2 as SASEGT. The trim removed 8 bases at V and 9 bases at J, leaving 4 bases unmatched. CDR3 nucleotide sequence: TGTGCCAGCGGACTAGTGGCTGAGCAGTTCTTC. It encodes CASGLVAEQFF.

The chain joins TRBV7-9 to TRBJ2-5; D not resolved. The CDR3 is 14 residues long. Per the germline V gene, CDR1 is SEHNR and CDR2 is FQNEAQ (reference sequence). Trimming removed 3 bases at V and 5 bases at J, with 13 bases between. The chain's CDR3 is CASSFSLKGETQYF. The CDR3 DNA follows: TGTGCCAGCAGCTTCTCCCTTAAAGGGGAGACCCAGTACTTC.

The chain uses TRBV6-1 and TRBJ1-2, with D unclear. In germline, CDR1 is MNHNS, CDR2 SASEGT. The germline V and J ends were trimmed by 6 bases and 4 bases, with 6 bases remaining between them. The CDR3 runs to 11 residues. CDR3: CASSDIYGYTF. Here the CDR3 DNA reads TGTGCCAGCAGCGATATCTATGGCTACACCTTC.

The V and J genes are TRBV5-5 and TRBJ1-1, with D perhaps TRBD1 (6 bases). The CDR3 runs 16 residues. Trimming left V 2 bases short and J 1 base short, with 15 bases between. Germline V gene lookup returns CDR1 SGHKS and CDR2 YYEKEE (reference sequence). DNA of the CDR3: TGTGCCAGCAGCTTCCAGGGGTCGACGCGGAACACTGAAGCTTTCTTT. This gives the protein CASSFQGSTRNTEAFF. The entire variable domain, with the rest obtained from reference TRBV5-5 and TRBJ1-1, is as follows: DAGVTQSPTHLIKTRGQQVTLRCSPISGHKSVSWYQQVLGQGPQFIFQYYEKEERGRGNFPDRFSARQFPNYSSELNVNALLLGDSALYLCASSFQGSTRNTEAFFGQGTRLTVV.

This clone was picked up a small number of times. The V call is TRBV19, the J call TRBJ2-1, with no clear D. The V end was cut by 4 bases, the J end by 6 bases, with 13 bases between. This CDR3 spans 14 amino acids. The germline V gene encodes CDR1 LNHDA and CDR2 SQIVND (reference sequence). CDR3 bases: TGTGCCAGTAGTACCATTCTCGAATCCAATGAGCAGTTCTTC. This sequence encodes CASSTILESNEQFF.

This chain uses TRBV15 with TRBJ2-4, with D perhaps being TRBD1 or TRBD2 (6 bases each). V lost 1 base, J lost 1 base, and 8 bases lay in between. This CDR3 has 15 amino acids. Looked up from germline, CDR1 is LNHNV and CDR2 is YYDKDF (reference sequence). CDR3 in DNA: TGTGCCACCAGCAGAGCCGGGGGCGCCAAAAACATTCAGTACTTC. It translates to CATSRAGGAKNIQYF.

The chain recombines TRBV29-1 with TRBJ2-1; 9 bases line up with TRBD1. This CDR3 is built from 14 residues. The germline V gene encodes CDR1 SQVTM and CDR2 ANQGSEA. V was pared by 7 bases and J by 4 bases, with 8 bases of the junction left unmatched. CDR3 sequence: CSATGQGLYNEQFF. In DNA, the CDR3 is TGCAGCGCAACCGGACAGGGGCTTTACAATGAGCAGTTCTTC.

This clone was observed at least ten times. The rearrangement uses TRBV5-1 and TRBJ1-2; D call uncertain. Trimming pared 4 bases from V and 8 bases from J, leaving 18 bases between. This CDR3 comprises 14 residues. Germline V gene data show CDR1 as SGHRS and CDR2 as YFSETQ. CDR3 sequence: CASSALPGVDGYTF. The CDR3 DNA sequence: TGCGCCAGCAGCGCCCTCCCGGGAGTAGACGGCTACACCTTC.

This chain links TRBV18 with TRBJ1-4; 12 nucleotides agree with TRBD1. The CDR3 loop spans 17 amino acids. Germline CDR1 is KGHSH and CDR2 is LQKENI. The trim removed 3 bases at V and 2 bases at J, leaving 4 bases unmatched. In DNA, the CDR3 is TGTGCCAGCTCACCGGGGACAGGGGGCATCACTAATGAAAAACTGTTTTTT. This sequence encodes CASSPGTGGITNEKLFF.

The chain combines TRBV5-4 with TRBJ2-1; TRBD2 matches 11 bases. Germline values: CDR1 SGHNT, CDR2 YYREEE (reference sequence). The CDR3 covers 16 residues. V was clipped by 5 bases and J by 7 bases; unmatched bases: 11. The CDR3, as DNA: TGTGCCAGCAGACACGTTACTAGCGGGAGCAAGAATGAGCAGTTCTTC. Protein sequence: CASRHVTSGSKNEQFF. Full variable domain (missing parts from reference TRBV5-4 and TRBJ2-1): ETGVTQSPTHLIKTRGQQVTLRCSSQSGHNTVSWYQQALGQGPQFIFQYYREEENGRGNFPPRFSGLQFPNYSSELNVNALELDDSALYLCASRHVTSGSKNEQFFGPGTRLTVL.

V is TRBV2 and J is TRBJ1-4, with 12 bases aligning to TRBD1. From germline, CDR1 is SNHLY and CDR2 FYNNEI. This CDR3 region has 15 residues. Losses at the gene ends were 6 bases for V and 5 bases for J; bases not matched to a gene: 4. As DNA, the CDR3 is TGTGCCAGCAGCCCGGGACAGGGGGCGAATGAAAAACTGTTTTTT. Protein: CASSPGQGANEKLFF.

The chain carries TRBV5-1 and TRBJ2-1; D tentatively reads TRBD1 or TRBD2 (5 bases each). Germline V gene data show CDR1 as SGHRS and CDR2 as YFSETQ. This CDR3 is 16 amino acids long. Trimming left V 3 bases short and J 10 bases short, with 23 bases between. The CDR3 region is CASSSGPGPSSVEQFF. The CDR3 nucleotides are TGCGCCAGCAGCTCGGGGCCGGGACCCAGTTCGGTGGAGCAGTTCTTC.

The V gene is TRBV10-2, the J gene TRBJ1-1, with a tentative D call TRBD1 (6 bases). Per the germline V gene, CDR1 is WSHSY and CDR2 is SAAADI. The CDR3 contains 12 residues. V lost 3 bases and J 8 bases, leaving 10 bases between the germline ends. The CDR3 protein is CASSDQDREAFF. CDR3 nucleotides: TGCGCCAGCAGTGACCAGGACAGAGAAGCTTTCTTT.

The gene calls are TRBV5-1 and TRBJ2-5, with D perhaps being TRBD1 or TRBD2 (6 bases each). The V and J ends lost 4 bases and 1 base respectively, with 17 bases between them. Germline V CDR1 and CDR2: SGHRS, YFSETQ. The CDR3 is 16 amino acids. This CDR3 is CASSLPGATFQETQYF. CDR3 bases: TGCGCCAGCAGCCTTCCGGGGGCGACGTTCCAAGAGACCCAGTACTTC.

The chain couples TRBV20-1 to TRBJ1-3, with D unresolved. V was cut by 4 bases and J by 6 bases, with 7 bases left in between. Per germline, CDR1 DFQATT and CDR2 SNEGSKA (reference sequence). This CDR3 is built from 11 residues. The CDR3 coding sequence is TGCAGTGCTATTTCATCAAACACCATATATTTT. Amino acid sequence: CSAISSNTIYF.

This rearrangement joins TRBV2 to TRBJ1-5; D gene ambiguous. Germline lookup yields CDR1 SNHLY and CDR2 FYNNEI. V was shortened by 1 base and J by 6 bases, with 7 bases between the two germline ends. The CDR3 has 13 amino acids. The CDR3, as DNA: TGTGCCAGCAGTGAAGAGGGAATTCAGCCCCAGCATTTT. This translates into CASSEEGIQPQHF.

This chain connects TRBV29-1 to TRBJ2-7; perhaps TRBD2 as D (7 bases). The V end lost 7 bases, the J end lost 2 bases, and 12 bases lay between the germline ends. The CDR3 contains 12 residues. Germline V CDR1 and CDR2: SQVTM, ANQGSEA. CDR3 sequence reads: CSAGAGAYEQYF. Here the CDR3 DNA reads TGCAGCGCAGGGGCGGGAGCCTACGAGCAGTACTTC.

This clone was seen a handful of times. CDR3 coding DNA: TGTGCCAGCAGTCCGCAGGGTTGGGGCCAGCATTTT. Its translation is CASSPQGWGQHF. The chain recombines TRBV2 with TRBJ1-5; possibly TRBD1 for D (5 bases). V was trimmed by 5 bases and J by 12 bases, leaving 14 bases between them. This CDR3 has 12 residues. The germline gives CDR1 SNHLY, CDR2 FYNNEI.

The J gene is TRBJ2-3, the V gene TRBV27; 8 bases are a match to TRBD2. CDR3 length: 15 amino acids. Per germline, CDR1 MNHEY and CDR2 SMNVEV (reference sequence). J was trimmed by 0 bases and V by 2 bases; bases with no gene match: 1. The chain's CDR3 is CASSLLAGSTDTQYF. The CDR3, as DNA: TGTGCCAGCAGTTTACTAGCGGGCAGCACAGATACGCAGTATTTT.

The chain is built from TRBV7-9 and TRBJ2-3; TRBD2 aligns across 10 bases. The CDR3 covers 16 residues. Germline V gene data show CDR1 as SEHNR and CDR2 as FQNEAQ (reference sequence). V gave up 6 bases and J gave up 2 bases; unmatched junction bases: 8. CDR3 sequence: CASRASGRAVTDTQYF. The CDR3 nucleotides are TGTGCCAGCAGGGCGAGCGGGAGGGCCGTCACAGATACGCAGTATTTT.

The chain recombines TRBV6-5 with TRBJ2-1; 8 positions match TRBD1. The CDR3 spans 11 residues. The germline V gene has CDR1 MNHEY and CDR2 SVGAGI. V shed 5 bases, J shed 14 bases, and the junction held 5 bases outside the gene matches. CDR3 sequence reads: CASSDGTGKFF. As DNA, the CDR3 is TGTGCCAGCAGTGACGGGACAGGCAAGTTCTTC.

The chain couples TRBV7-3 to TRBJ2-2; D is unresolved. Germline loops: CDR1 SGHTA, CDR2 FQGTGA. This CDR3 has 11 amino acids. V lost 3 bases and J 8 bases, leaving 4 bases between the germline ends. This CDR3 is CASSFGGELFF. CDR3 DNA sequence: TGTGCCAGCAGCTTCGGAGGGGAGCTGTTTTTT. Based on the CDR3 plus reference TRBV7-3 and TRBJ2-2, the full variable domain is GAGVSQTPSNKVTEKGKYVELRCDPISGHTALYWYRQSLGQGPEFLIYFQGTGAADDSGLPNDRFFAVRPEGSVSTLKIQRTERGDSAVYLCASSFGGELFFGEGSRLTVL.

There are a few counts of this clone. This chain connects TRBV6-5 to TRBJ1-2; possibly TRBD1 for D (5 bases). V was pared by 0 bases and J by 8 bases, with 13 bases between. Per the germline V gene, CDR1 is MNHEY and CDR2 is SVGAGI. This CDR3 has 14 residues. CDR3 sequence reads: CASSYSGGVGGYTF. Written as DNA, the CDR3 is TGTGCCAGCAGTTACTCGGGGGGAGTTGGAGGCTACACCTTC.

V gene TRBV7-2 combines with J gene TRBJ2-1, with TRBD2 identical over 11 bases. CDR3 size: 19 residues. The ends lost 6 bases at V and 3 bases at J; junction bases unmatched: 16. Germline CDR1 reads SGHTA; CDR2 reads FQGNSA. CDR3 bases: TGTGCCAGCAGTTCCTTTGGGCTAGCGGGAGGTATCGGCTACAATGAGCAGTTCTTC. Protein sequence: CASSSFGLAGGIGYNEQFF.